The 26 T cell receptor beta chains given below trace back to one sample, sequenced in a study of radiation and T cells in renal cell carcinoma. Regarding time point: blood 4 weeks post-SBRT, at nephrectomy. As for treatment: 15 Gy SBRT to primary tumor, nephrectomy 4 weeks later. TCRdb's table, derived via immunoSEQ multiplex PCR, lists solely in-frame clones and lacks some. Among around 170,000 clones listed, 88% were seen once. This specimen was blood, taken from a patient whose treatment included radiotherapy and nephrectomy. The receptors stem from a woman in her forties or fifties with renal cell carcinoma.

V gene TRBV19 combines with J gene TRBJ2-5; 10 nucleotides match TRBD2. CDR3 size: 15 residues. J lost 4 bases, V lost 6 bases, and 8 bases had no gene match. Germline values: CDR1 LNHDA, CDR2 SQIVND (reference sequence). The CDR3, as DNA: TGTGCCAGTAGGGCGAGCGGGGGGGCAGTAGAGACCCAGTACTTC. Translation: CASRASGGAVETQYF.

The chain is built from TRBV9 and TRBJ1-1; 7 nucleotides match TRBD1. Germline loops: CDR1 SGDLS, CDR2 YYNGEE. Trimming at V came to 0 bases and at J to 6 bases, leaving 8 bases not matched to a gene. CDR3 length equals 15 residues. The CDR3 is CASSVVPQGEAEAFF. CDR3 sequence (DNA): TGTGCCAGCAGCGTAGTCCCTCAGGGGGAGGCTGAAGCTTTCTTT.

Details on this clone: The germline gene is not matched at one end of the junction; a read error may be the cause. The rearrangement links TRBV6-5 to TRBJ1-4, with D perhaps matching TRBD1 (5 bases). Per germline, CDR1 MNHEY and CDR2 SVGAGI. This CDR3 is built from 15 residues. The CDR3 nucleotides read TGTGCCACCAGTCCCGGGACCGTACGAAATGAAAAACTGTTTTTT. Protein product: CATSPGTVRNEKLFF.

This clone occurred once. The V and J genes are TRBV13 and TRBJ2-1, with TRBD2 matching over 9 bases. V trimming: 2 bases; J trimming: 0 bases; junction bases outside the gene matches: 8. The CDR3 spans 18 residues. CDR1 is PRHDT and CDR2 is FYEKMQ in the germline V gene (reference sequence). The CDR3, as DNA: TGTGCCAGCAGCTTACGGCGGGGGGGCAAGAGCTCCTACAATGAGCAGTTCTTC. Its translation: CASSLRRGGKSSYNEQFF.

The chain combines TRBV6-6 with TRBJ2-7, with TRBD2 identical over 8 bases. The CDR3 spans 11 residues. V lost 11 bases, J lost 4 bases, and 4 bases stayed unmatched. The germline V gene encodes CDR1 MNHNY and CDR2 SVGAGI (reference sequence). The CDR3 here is CAVGLAYEQYF. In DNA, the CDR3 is TGTGCCGTCGGACTAGCTTACGAGCAGTACTTC.

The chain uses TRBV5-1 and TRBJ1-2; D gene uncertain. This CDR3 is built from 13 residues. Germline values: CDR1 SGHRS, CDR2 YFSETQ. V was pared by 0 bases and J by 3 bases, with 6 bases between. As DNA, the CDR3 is TGCGCCAGCAGCTTGGGAGATCACTATGGCTACACCTTC. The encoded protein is CASSLGDHYGYTF.

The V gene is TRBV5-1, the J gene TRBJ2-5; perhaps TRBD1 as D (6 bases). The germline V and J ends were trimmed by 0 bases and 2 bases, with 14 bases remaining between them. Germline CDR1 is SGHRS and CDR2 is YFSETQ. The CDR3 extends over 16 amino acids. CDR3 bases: TGCGCCAGCAGCTTGGGGGGCGGAACAGGGCAAGAGACCCAGTACTTC. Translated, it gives CASSLGGGTGQETQYF. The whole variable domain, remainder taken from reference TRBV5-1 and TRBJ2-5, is KAGVTQTPRYLIKTRGQQVTLSCSPISGHRSVSWYQQTPGQGLQFLFEYFSETQRNKGNFPGRFSGRQFSNSRSEMNVSTLELGDSALYLCASSLGGGTGQETQYFGPGTRLLVL.

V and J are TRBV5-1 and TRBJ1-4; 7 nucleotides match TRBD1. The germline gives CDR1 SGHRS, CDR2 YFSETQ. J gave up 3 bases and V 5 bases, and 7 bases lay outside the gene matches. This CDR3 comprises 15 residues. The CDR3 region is CASRLMGQPNEKLFF. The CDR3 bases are TGCGCCAGCAGGTTGATGGGACAGCCTAATGAAAAACTGTTTTTT. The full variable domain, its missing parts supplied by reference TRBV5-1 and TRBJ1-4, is KAGVTQTPRYLIKTRGQQVTLSCSPISGHRSVSWYQQTPGQGLQFLFEYFSETQRNKGNFPGRFSGRQFSNSRSEMNVSTLELGDSALYLCASRLMGQPNEKLFFGSGTQLSVL.

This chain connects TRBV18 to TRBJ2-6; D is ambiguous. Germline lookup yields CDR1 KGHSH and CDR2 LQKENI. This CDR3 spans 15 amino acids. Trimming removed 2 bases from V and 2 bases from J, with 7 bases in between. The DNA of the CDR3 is TGTGCCAGCTCACCAGACCAAGCTGGGGCCAACGTCCTGACTTTC. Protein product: CASSPDQAGANVLTF.

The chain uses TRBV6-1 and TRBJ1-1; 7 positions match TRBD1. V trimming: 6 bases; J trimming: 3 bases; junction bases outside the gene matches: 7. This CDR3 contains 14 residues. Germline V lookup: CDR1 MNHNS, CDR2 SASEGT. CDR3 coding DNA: TGTGCCAGCAGGAACAGGGGCGCCCACACTGAAGCTTTCTTT. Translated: CASRNRGAHTEAFF.

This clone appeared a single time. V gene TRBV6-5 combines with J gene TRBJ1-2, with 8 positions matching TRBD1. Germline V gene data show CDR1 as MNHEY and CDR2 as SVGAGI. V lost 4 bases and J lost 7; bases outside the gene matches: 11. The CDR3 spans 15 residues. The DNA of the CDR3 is TGTGCCAGCAGTTCGCGTGAGACAGGGGTATTTGGCTACACCTTC. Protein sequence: CASSSRETGVFGYTF.

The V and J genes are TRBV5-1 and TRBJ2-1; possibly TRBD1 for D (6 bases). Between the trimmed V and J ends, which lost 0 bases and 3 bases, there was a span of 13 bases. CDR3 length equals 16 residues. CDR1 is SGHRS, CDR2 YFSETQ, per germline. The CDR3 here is CASSLVVTGRYNEQFF. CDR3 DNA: TGCGCCAGCAGCTTGGTAGTGACAGGTCGCTACAATGAGCAGTTCTTC.

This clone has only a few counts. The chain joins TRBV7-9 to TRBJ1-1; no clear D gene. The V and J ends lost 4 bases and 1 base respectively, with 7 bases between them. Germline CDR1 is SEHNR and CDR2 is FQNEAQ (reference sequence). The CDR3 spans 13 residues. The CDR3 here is CASSSWTNTEAFF. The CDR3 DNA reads TGTGCCAGCAGCTCCTGGACGAACACTGAAGCTTTCTTT.

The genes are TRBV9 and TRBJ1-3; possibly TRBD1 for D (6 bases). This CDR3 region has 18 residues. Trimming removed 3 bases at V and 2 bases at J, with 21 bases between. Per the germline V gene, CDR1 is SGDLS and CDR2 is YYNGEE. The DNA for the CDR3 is TGTGCCAGCAGCGCCGACGCCCCCGGGACACTGCCTGGAAACACCATATATTTT. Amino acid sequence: CASSADAPGTLPGNTIYF.

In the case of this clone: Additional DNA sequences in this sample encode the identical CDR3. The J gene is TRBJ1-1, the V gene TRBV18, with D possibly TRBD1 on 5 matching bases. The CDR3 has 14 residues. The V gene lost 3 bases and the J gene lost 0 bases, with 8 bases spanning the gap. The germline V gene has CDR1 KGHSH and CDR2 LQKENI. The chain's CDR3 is CASSPDRLNTEAFF. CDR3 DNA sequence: TGTGCCAGCTCACCCGACAGACTGAACACTGAAGCTTTCTTT.

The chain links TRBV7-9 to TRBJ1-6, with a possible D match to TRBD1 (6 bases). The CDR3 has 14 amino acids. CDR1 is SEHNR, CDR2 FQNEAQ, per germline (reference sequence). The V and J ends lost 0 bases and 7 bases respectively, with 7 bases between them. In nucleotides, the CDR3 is TGTGCCAGCAGCTTAGCACAGGGAAATTCACCCCTCCACTTT. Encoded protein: CASSLAQGNSPLHF.

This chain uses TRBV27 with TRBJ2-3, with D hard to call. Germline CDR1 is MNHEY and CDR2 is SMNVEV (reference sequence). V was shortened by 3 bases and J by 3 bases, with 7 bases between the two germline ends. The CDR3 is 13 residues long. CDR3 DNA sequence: TGTGCCAGCAGTTTCAAGGCGACAGATACGCAGTATTTT. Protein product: CASSFKATDTQYF.

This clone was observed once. This CDR3 reads CASSPEGQGHEQYF. The CDR3 DNA reads TGTGCCAGCTCACCAGAGGGACAGGGTCACGAGCAGTACTTC. The chain couples TRBV18 to TRBJ2-7; 9 positions match TRBD1. This CDR3 region has 14 residues. Unmatched junction bases numbered 4, after V lost 2 bases and J lost 5 bases. Germline V gives CDR1 KGHSH, CDR2 LQKENI.

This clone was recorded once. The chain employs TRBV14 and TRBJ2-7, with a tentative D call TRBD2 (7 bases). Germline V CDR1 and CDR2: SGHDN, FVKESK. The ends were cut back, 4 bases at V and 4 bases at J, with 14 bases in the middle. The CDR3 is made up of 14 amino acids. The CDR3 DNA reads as TGTGCCAGCAGCCCGAGGGGGGGTGGATACGAGCAGTACTTC. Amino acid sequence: CASSPRGGGYEQYF.

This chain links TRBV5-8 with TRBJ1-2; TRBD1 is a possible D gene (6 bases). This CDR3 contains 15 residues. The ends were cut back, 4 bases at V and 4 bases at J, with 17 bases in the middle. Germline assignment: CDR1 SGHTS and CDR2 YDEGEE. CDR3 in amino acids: CASSLEGGAGYGYTF. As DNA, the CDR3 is TGTGCCAGCAGCCTGGAGGGGGGCGCGGGCTATGGCTACACCTTC.

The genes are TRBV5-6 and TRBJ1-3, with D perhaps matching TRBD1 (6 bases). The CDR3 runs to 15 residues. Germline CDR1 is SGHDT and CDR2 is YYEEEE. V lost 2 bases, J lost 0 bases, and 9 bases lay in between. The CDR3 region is CASSFDRYSGNTIYF. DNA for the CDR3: TGTGCCAGCAGCTTTGACAGGTACTCTGGAAACACCATATATTTT.

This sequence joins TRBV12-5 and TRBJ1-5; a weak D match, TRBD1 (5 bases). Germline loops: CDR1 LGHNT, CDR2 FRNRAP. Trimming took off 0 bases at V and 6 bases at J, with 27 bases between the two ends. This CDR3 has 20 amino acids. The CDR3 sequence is CASGLVSRGFRPSLGQPQHF. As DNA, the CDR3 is TGTGCTAGTGGTTTGGTTTCTAGGGGATTCCGGCCGAGCCTCGGTCAGCCCCAGCATTTT.

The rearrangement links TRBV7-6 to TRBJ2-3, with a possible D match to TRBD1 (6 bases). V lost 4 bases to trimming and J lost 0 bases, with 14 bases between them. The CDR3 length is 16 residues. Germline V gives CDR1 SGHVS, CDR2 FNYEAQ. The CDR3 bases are TGTGCCAGCAGCTCCACGACAGGTTCTAGCACAGATACGCAGTATTTT. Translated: CASSSTTGSSTDTQYF.

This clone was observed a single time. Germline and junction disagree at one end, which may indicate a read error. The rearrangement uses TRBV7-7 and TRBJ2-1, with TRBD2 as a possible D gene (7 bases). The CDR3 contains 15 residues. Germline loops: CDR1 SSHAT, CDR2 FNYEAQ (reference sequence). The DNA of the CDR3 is TGTGCTAGCAGCTTAGAGGGCGGGGGCCACAATGAGCAGTTCTTC. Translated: CASSLEGGGHNEQFF. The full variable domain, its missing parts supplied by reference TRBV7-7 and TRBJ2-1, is GAGVSQSPRYKVTKRGQDVTLRCDPISSHATLYWYQQALGQGPEFLTYFNYEAQPDKSGLPSDRFSAERPEGSISTLTIQRTEQRDSAMYRCASSLEGGGHNEQFFGPGTRLTVL.

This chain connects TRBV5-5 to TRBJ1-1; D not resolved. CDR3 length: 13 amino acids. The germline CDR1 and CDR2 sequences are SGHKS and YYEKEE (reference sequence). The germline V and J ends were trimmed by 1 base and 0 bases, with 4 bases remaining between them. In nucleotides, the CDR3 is TGTGCCAGCAGCTTGACAGTGAACACTGAAGCTTTCTTT. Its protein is CASSLTVNTEAFF.

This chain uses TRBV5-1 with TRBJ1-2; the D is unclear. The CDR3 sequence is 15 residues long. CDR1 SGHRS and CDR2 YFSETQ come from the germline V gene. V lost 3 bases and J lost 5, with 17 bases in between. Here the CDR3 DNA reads TGCGCCAGCAGCTCGGACTGGGCAGGAATGTATGGCTACACCTTC. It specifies CASSSDWAGMYGYTF.